The rows below give T cell receptor beta chains drawn from one sample of a study of blood T cell repertoires in COVID-19. The repertoire was sequenced with immunoSEQ multiplex PCR; TCRdb's copy has only in-frame clones and lacks some. The sample records under 150,000 clones, 81% being singletons. What was sequenced was peripheral blood. All receptors come from a man between 45 and 60 years old with acute or convalescent COVID-19. The CDR3 runs from the conserved cysteine through the conserved F or W. The order of the fields is CDR3 DNA, CDR3 protein, clone size, D gene, V gene, J gene. The D gene is left open where the match is weak. Expanded clones get a size class; other rows say once, few or many, or leave the size out.

CDR3nt: TGCGCCAGCAGCCAAGATTCGGCAGGGACTGAAGCTTTCTTT; CDR3aa: CASSQDSAGTEAFF; abundance: .; d_gene: .; v_gene: TRBV4-1; j_gene: TRBJ1-1
CDR3nt: TGCGCCAGCAGCTTTCAATTAGGGGACACCGGGGAGCTGTTTTTT; CDR3aa: CASSFQLGDTGELFF; abundance: .; d_gene: .; v_gene: TRBV5-1; j_gene: TRBJ2-2
CDR3nt: TGTGCCAGCCACGAGGATGGGGGCGGAAGCAATCAGCCCCAGCATTTT; CDR3aa: CASHEDGGGSNQPQHF; abundance: .; d_gene: .; v_gene: TRBV28; j_gene: TRBJ1-5
CDR3nt: TGTGCCAGCAGCCCCGGGACAGCTCTCTATGGCTACACCTTC; CDR3aa: CASSPGTALYGYTF; abundance: .; d_gene: TRBD1; v_gene: TRBV6-6; j_gene: TRBJ1-2
CDR3nt: TGTGCCAGCAGCGCCGGACAGGGAACGAATGAGCAGTTCTTC; CDR3aa: CASSAGQGTNEQFF; abundance: .; d_gene: TRBD1; v_gene: TRBV9; j_gene: TRBJ2-1
CDR3nt: TGTGCCAGCAGCTTGGGACTAGCGGGGGCCCTCACAGATACGCAGTATTTT; CDR3aa: CASSLGLAGALTDTQYF; abundance: .; d_gene: TRBD2; v_gene: TRBV5-6; j_gene: TRBJ2-3
CDR3nt: TGTGCCAGCAGCTTGCTGAGGGGGCGCCTGAGGTATGGCTACACCTTC; CDR3aa: CASSLLRGRLRYGYTF; abundance: once; d_gene: TRBD1; v_gene: TRBV5-4; j_gene: TRBJ1-2
CDR3nt: TGTGCCAGCCTCTTTAAGAGGGACAACGTTTCACCCCTCCACTTT; CDR3aa: CASLFKRDNVSPLHF; abundance: .; d_gene: .; v_gene: TRBV6-5; j_gene: TRBJ1-6
CDR3nt: TGTGCCAGCAGCCCAGACAGGAGATCCTACGAGCAGTACTTC; CDR3aa: CASSPDRRSYEQYF; abundance: .; d_gene: .; v_gene: TRBV9; j_gene: TRBJ2-7
CDR3nt: TGTGCCAGCAGTTTGGAGGGGGCAAGTTATGGCTACACCTTC; CDR3aa: CASSLEGASYGYTF; abundance: .; d_gene: TRBD1; v_gene: TRBV28; j_gene: TRBJ1-2
CDR3nt: TGTGCCAGCAGCTGGGGGGGACGGACAAGCACAGATACGCAGTATTTT; CDR3aa: CASSWGGRTSTDTQYF; abundance: .; d_gene: TRBD2; v_gene: TRBV5-5; j_gene: TRBJ2-3
CDR3nt: TGTGCCAGTAGTGCAATACAGGGAGTCAAAAACATTCAGTACTTC; CDR3aa: CASSAIQGVKNIQYF; abundance: .; d_gene: .; v_gene: TRBV19; j_gene: TRBJ2-4
CDR3nt: TGTGCCAGCAGTGACGGCAGGGCGAACACTGAAGCTTTCTTT; CDR3aa: CASSDGRANTEAFF; abundance: .; d_gene: .; v_gene: TRBV6-4; j_gene: TRBJ1-1
CDR3nt: TGTGCCAGCAGAGCGACTAGTGGGTCGCCCGGGGAGCTGTTTTTT; CDR3aa: CASRATSGSPGELFF; abundance: once; d_gene: .; v_gene: TRBV2; j_gene: TRBJ2-2
CDR3nt: TGTGCCAGCAGTTTCCAGTACCAAGAGACCCAGTACTTC; CDR3aa: CASSFQYQETQYF; abundance: .; d_gene: .; v_gene: TRBV6-6; j_gene: TRBJ2-5
CDR3nt: TGTGCCAGCAGTTTCCTCCCTCCAGGGGGTGGCTACACCTTC; CDR3aa: CASSFLPPGGGYTF; abundance: .; d_gene: TRBD1; v_gene: TRBV27; j_gene: TRBJ1-2
CDR3nt: TGTGCCAGCAGTCCGGACAGGCTCCATGGCTACACCTTC; CDR3aa: CASSPDRLHGYTF; abundance: .; d_gene: TRBD1; v_gene: TRBV28; j_gene: TRBJ1-2
CDR3nt: TGTGCCAGCAGCTTAGGGAAGGGAGTGTATGAAAAACTGTTTTTT; CDR3aa: CASSLGKGVYEKLFF; abundance: few; d_gene: .; v_gene: TRBV5-6; j_gene: TRBJ1-4
CDR3nt: TGTGCCAGTAGTAGAACTGGACAGGGGATATATGGCTACACCTTC; CDR3aa: CASSRTGQGIYGYTF; abundance: few; d_gene: TRBD1; v_gene: TRBV19; j_gene: TRBJ1-2
CDR3nt: TGTGCCAGCACTTCGGACATCCTCGGGGAAAAACTGTTTTTT; CDR3aa: CASTSDILGEKLFF; abundance: once; d_gene: .; v_gene: TRBV27; j_gene: TRBJ1-4
CDR3nt: TGTGCCAGCAGCGCCGGGGAGAGAAGCGCCTATGGCTACACCTTC; CDR3aa: CASSAGERSAYGYTF; abundance: .; d_gene: .; v_gene: TRBV9; j_gene: TRBJ1-2
CDR3nt: TGCGCCAGCTCGCGGGACGGGTCGGTCGGAAACACCATATATTTT; CDR3aa: CASSRDGSVGNTIYF; abundance: .; d_gene: .; v_gene: TRBV5-1; j_gene: TRBJ1-3
CDR3nt: TGCAGCGTTGAAGATTGGGACAGGGCTGGGGCCAACGTCCTGACTTTC; CDR3aa: CSVEDWDRAGANVLTF; abundance: .; d_gene: TRBD1; v_gene: TRBV29-1; j_gene: TRBJ2-6
CDR3nt: TGTGCCAGCAGCCGACCCGGAGAGGAGACCCAGTACTTC; CDR3aa: CASSRPGEETQYF; abundance: .; d_gene: .; v_gene: TRBV7-2; j_gene: TRBJ2-5
CDR3nt: TGCAGCGTTGAATCGTTAGGCCAGGGGGTTAACGAGCAGTACTTC; CDR3aa: CSVESLGQGVNEQYF; abundance: .; d_gene: TRBD1; v_gene: TRBV29-1; j_gene: TRBJ2-7
CDR3nt: TGTGCCAGCAGAATGCGGCTAAATGAAAAACTGTTTTTT; CDR3aa: CASRMRLNEKLFF; abundance: .; d_gene: .; v_gene: TRBV27; j_gene: TRBJ1-4
CDR3nt: TGCGCCAGCAGTCAATCCCGGGGGGGAACAGGAAACACCATATATTTT; CDR3aa: CASSQSRGGTGNTIYF; abundance: .; d_gene: .; v_gene: TRBV23-1; j_gene: TRBJ1-3
CDR3nt: TGTGCCAGCAGCTTTCGGGAGGCGTTCACTGAAGCTTTCTTT; CDR3aa: CASSFREAFTEAFF; abundance: once; d_gene: .; v_gene: TRBV7-2; j_gene: TRBJ1-1
CDR3nt: TGTGCCAGCAGCCTTCGAGGGAAACTAGCGGGGGACCCGTTGCCAGATACGCAGTATTTT; CDR3aa: CASSLRGKLAGDPLPDTQYF; abundance: .; d_gene: TRBD2; v_gene: TRBV4-2; j_gene: TRBJ2-3
CDR3nt: TGTGCCAGCAGCCCACTTGGGCCCCGGGAGCAGTATTTT; CDR3aa: CASSPLGPREQYF; abundance: .; d_gene: .; v_gene: TRBV14; j_gene: TRBJ2-3
CDR3nt: TGTGCCTGGAAACCCCTAGCGGGGGCTTTCTCTGGGGCCAACGTCCTGACTTTC; CDR3aa: CAWKPLAGAFSGANVLTF; abundance: .; d_gene: TRBD2; v_gene: TRBV30; j_gene: TRBJ2-6
CDR3nt: TGTGCCAGCAGTTATCTGCGGGGATCCTCCTACGAGCAGTACTTC; CDR3aa: CASSYLRGSSYEQYF; abundance: .; d_gene: .; v_gene: TRBV6-9; j_gene: TRBJ2-7
CDR3nt: TGTGCCTGGAGTGTTGGAGGGCCCCAGCCCCAGCATTTT; CDR3aa: CAWSVGGPQPQHF; abundance: once; d_gene: .; v_gene: TRBV30; j_gene: TRBJ1-5
CDR3nt: TGCAGCGTTTCGGGACAGGGGAGGCAGCCCCAGCATTTT; CDR3aa: CSVSGQGRQPQHF; abundance: few; d_gene: TRBD1; v_gene: TRBV29-1; j_gene: TRBJ1-5
CDR3nt: TGTGCCAGTAGTATCTCGGGACAGGACAGCCTCTATGGCTACACCTTC; CDR3aa: CASSISGQDSLYGYTF; abundance: .; d_gene: TRBD1; v_gene: TRBV19; j_gene: TRBJ1-2
CDR3nt: TGTGCCAGCAGCAGCAGGGGAGTTGGAAACACCATATATTTT; CDR3aa: CASSSRGVGNTIYF; abundance: .; d_gene: .; v_gene: TRBV6-5; j_gene: TRBJ1-3
CDR3nt: TGCGCCAGCACCGAGACAGGGGTAAGGGCAGATACGCAGTATTTT; CDR3aa: CASTETGVRADTQYF; abundance: .; d_gene: TRBD1; v_gene: TRBV4-1; j_gene: TRBJ2-3
CDR3nt: TGTGCCAGCAGCTCTGGACATATACTTAGCAATCAGCCCCAGCATTTT; CDR3aa: CASSSGHILSNQPQHF; abundance: .; d_gene: .; v_gene: TRBV5-5; j_gene: TRBJ1-5
CDR3nt: TGTGCCAGCAGTCTCGGGAACAGGGACCTCTACTTC; CDR3aa: CASSLGNRDLYF; abundance: .; d_gene: .; v_gene: TRBV11-2; j_gene: TRBJ2-7
CDR3nt: TGTGCCAGCAGCCAAGGGACAGGTTCCTACGAGCAGTACTTC; CDR3aa: CASSQGTGSYEQYF; abundance: .; d_gene: TRBD1; v_gene: TRBV3-1/TRBV3-2; j_gene: TRBJ2-7
CDR3nt: TGTGCCATCAATAAGGACAGGGGAACTGAAGCTTTCTTT; CDR3aa: CAINKDRGTEAFF; abundance: .; d_gene: TRBD1; v_gene: TRBV10-3; j_gene: TRBJ1-1
CDR3nt: TGTGCCAGCAGCCCCGGCGGGGACCACTATGGCTACACCTTC; CDR3aa: CASSPGGDHYGYTF; abundance: once; d_gene: .; v_gene: TRBV28; j_gene: TRBJ1-2
CDR3nt: TGTGCCAGCAGCAATTCCAGTGGAGGGGTCACTAGGGACAATCAGCCCCAGCATTTT; CDR3aa: CASSNSSGGVTRDNQPQHF; abundance: .; d_gene: .; v_gene: TRBV21-1; j_gene: TRBJ1-5
CDR3nt: TGTGCCAGCAGAAGGGGTTGGAACACTGAAGCTTTCTTT; CDR3aa: CASRRGWNTEAFF; abundance: .; d_gene: .; v_gene: TRBV7-3; j_gene: TRBJ1-1
CDR3nt: TGTGCCAGTAGTATAGTGGCAGGGGCTCCCGGCTACACCTTC; CDR3aa: CASSIVAGAPGYTF; abundance: .; d_gene: .; v_gene: TRBV19; j_gene: TRBJ1-2
CDR3nt: TGTGCCTGGAGTGTTACAGTCGGGGATTCACCCCTCCACTTT; CDR3aa: CAWSVTVGDSPLHF; abundance: .; d_gene: .; v_gene: TRBV30; j_gene: TRBJ1-6
CDR3nt: TGTGCCAGCAGTTCCTCCCGGGACAGGAACACTGAAGCTTTCTTT; CDR3aa: CASSSSRDRNTEAFF; abundance: .; d_gene: TRBD1; v_gene: TRBV28; j_gene: TRBJ1-1
CDR3nt: TGTGCCAGCTCACCCGGGACAGCTAATCAGCCCCAGCATTTT; CDR3aa: CASSPGTANQPQHF; abundance: .; d_gene: TRBD1; v_gene: TRBV18; j_gene: TRBJ1-5
CDR3nt: TGTGCCAGCAGCTTGGCCGAACAAAGCACTGAAGCTTTCTTT; CDR3aa: CASSLAEQSTEAFF; abundance: .; d_gene: .; v_gene: TRBV5-5; j_gene: TRBJ1-1
CDR3nt: TGTGCCAGCACCCGTTTGGGACAGGGCAACTATGGCTACACCTTC; CDR3aa: CASTRLGQGNYGYTF; abundance: .; d_gene: TRBD1; v_gene: TRBV27; j_gene: TRBJ1-2
CDR3nt: TGTGCCAGCAGTCCAACAGGGGGACAGGGGGCGTTTGGCTACACCTTC; CDR3aa: CASSPTGGQGAFGYTF; abundance: .; d_gene: TRBD1; v_gene: TRBV9; j_gene: TRBJ1-2
CDR3nt: TGTGCCAGCAGCTTTGGGACAGGGAGCGATGAGCAGTTCTTC; CDR3aa: CASSFGTGSDEQFF; abundance: .; d_gene: TRBD1; v_gene: TRBV5-4; j_gene: TRBJ2-1